These 12 T cell receptor beta chains were all obtained from the same sample, sequenced in a study of beta chain features in type 1 diabetes. Study results and caveats: Type 1 diabetes patients had TCRB CDR3s that were shorter (moderately but significantly so) in all four CD4+ subsets.

The sequenced template was cDNA made from the entire isolated RNA. Data came from immunoSEQ multiplex PCR; TCRdb stores just in-frame clones and leaves some out. The sample records 150,000 to 200,000 clones, about 63% being singletons. Antigen specificity for these receptors is unknown. Sequencing input: naive CD4+ T cells from blood. These receptors were obtained from a man aged 25 to 40 with type 1 diabetes.

The CDR3 sequence is CASSEFEVGGYTF. Here the CDR3 DNA reads TGTGCCAGCAGTGAATTCGAGGTGGGAGGCTACACCTTC. This rearrangement joins TRBV28 to TRBJ1-2; no definite D call. Trimming shortened V by 5 bases and J by 8 bases, and 15 bases separated the two germline ends. CDR1 and CDR2 (germline): MDHEN, SYDVKM. The CDR3 consists of 13 residues.

This chain connects TRBV4-3 to TRBJ2-7; D not resolved. From germline, CDR1 is LGHNA and CDR2 YSLEER. V gave up 4 bases and J gave up 1 base, with 8 bases separating them. The CDR3 loop spans 13 amino acids. The CDR3 DNA reads as TGCGCCAGCAGCCTATCGATATCCTACGAGCAGTACTTC. Protein product: CASSLSISYEQYF.

The chain's CDR3 is CASRETRNEQFF. The CDR3 DNA follows: TGTGCCAGCAGAGAGACGAGAAATGAGCAGTTCTTC. The chain has TRBV2 and TRBJ2-1; D remains ambiguous. This CDR3 has 12 residues. Germline V gene sequence: CDR1 SNHLY, CDR2 FYNNEI. Trimming cost V 6 bases and J 7 bases, with 10 bases left between them.

This clone was found a few times. The chain couples TRBV29-1 to TRBJ1-1; D not resolved. The CDR3 is made up of 13 amino acids. Trimming removed 4 bases at V and 1 base at J, with 10 bases between. Germline CDR1 and CDR2: SQVTM and ANQGSEA. CDR3 in amino acids: CSVVRLGNTEAFF. In nucleotides, the CDR3 is TGCAGCGTTGTCCGGTTGGGGAACACTGAAGCTTTCTTT.

This chain connects TRBV6-6 to TRBJ1-1; no reliable D call. From germline, CDR1 is MNHNY and CDR2 SVGAGI (reference sequence). V lost 2 bases and J lost 3, with 13 bases in between. The CDR3 contains 15 residues. The CDR3 region has the DNA TGTGCCAGCAGTTACCTACCTATCTGGGACACTGAAGCTTTCTTT. This codes for CASSYLPIWDTEAFF.

The chain uses TRBV7-2 and TRBJ2-7, with D hard to call. Trimming took 2 bases from V and 0 from J, leaving 8 bases between them. Germline V lookup: CDR1 SGHTA, CDR2 FQGNSA. The CDR3 extends over 14 amino acids. The CDR3 reads CASSLQPSSYEQYF. CDR3 in DNA: TGTGCCAGCAGCTTACAGCCCAGCTCCTACGAGCAGTACTTC.

The chain recombines TRBV6-5 with TRBJ1-6, with no clear D. This CDR3 has 13 amino acids. Trimming removed 2 bases from V and 13 bases from J, with 12 bases in between. CDR1 MNHEY and CDR2 SVGAGI come from the germline V gene. CDR3: CASSYAWSRPLHF. DNA of the CDR3: TGTGCCAGCAGTTACGCCTGGTCGCGGCCCCTCCACTTT.

This clone occurred a few times. This chain uses TRBV4-3 with TRBJ2-4, with 9 nucleotides matching TRBD2. The CDR3 sequence is 19 residues long. Germline V CDR1 and CDR2: LGHNA, YSLEER. V shed 0 bases and J 2 bases; nucleotides not matched to a gene: 11. Here the CDR3 reads CASSQEVAGATRTKNIQYF. The CDR3 coding sequence is TGCGCCAGCAGCCAAGAGGTAGCGGGGGCTACGAGGACCAAAAACATTCAGTACTTC.

This clone was observed once. This rearrangement joins TRBV9 to TRBJ2-4; TRBD2 is a possible D gene (5 bases). Germline V gives CDR1 SGDLS, CDR2 YYNGEE. V was cut by 4 bases and J by 2 bases, with 7 bases left in between. The CDR3 totals 13 residues. CDR3 sequence (DNA): TGTGCCAGCAGCAGGGAGTCCAAAAACATTCAGTACTTC. Translated, it gives CASSRESKNIQYF.

This chain uses TRBV9 with TRBJ2-1; D is uncertain. Trimming cost V 3 bases and J 5 bases, with 12 bases left between them. Germline assignment: CDR1 SGDLS and CDR2 YYNGEE. There are 14 residues in the CDR3. The CDR3 loop reads CASSANRVNNEQFF. DNA for the CDR3: TGTGCCAGCAGCGCGAACCGCGTAAACAATGAGCAGTTCTTC.

The chain carries TRBV4-1 and TRBJ2-7; 9 nucleotides match TRBD1. This CDR3 region has 13 residues. The germline gives CDR1 MGHRA, CDR2 YSYEKL. V lost 3 bases, J lost 6 bases, and 3 bases stayed unmatched. This CDR3 is CASSQGDRAEQYF. The CDR3 DNA reads as TGCGCCAGCAGCCAGGGGGACAGGGCCGAGCAGTACTTC.

The chain joins TRBV7-9 to TRBJ2-5; D possibly uses TRBD1 or TRBD2 (5 bases each). The CDR3 contains 12 residues. The germline V gene has CDR1 SEHNR and CDR2 FQNEAQ (reference sequence). V lost 5 bases and J lost 13, with 17 bases in between. DNA for the CDR3: TGTGCCAGCAGCCGAAGGGACCACTTTTCGTACTTC. It codes for CASSRRDHFSYF.